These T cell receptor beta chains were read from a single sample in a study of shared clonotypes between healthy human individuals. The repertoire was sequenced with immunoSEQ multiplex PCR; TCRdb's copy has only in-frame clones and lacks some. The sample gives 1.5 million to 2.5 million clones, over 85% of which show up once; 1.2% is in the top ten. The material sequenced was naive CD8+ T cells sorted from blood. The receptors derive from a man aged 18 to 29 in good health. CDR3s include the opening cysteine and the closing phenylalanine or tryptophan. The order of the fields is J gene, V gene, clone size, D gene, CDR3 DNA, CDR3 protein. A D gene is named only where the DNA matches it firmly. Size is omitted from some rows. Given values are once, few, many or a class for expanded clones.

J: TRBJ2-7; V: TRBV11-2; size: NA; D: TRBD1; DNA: TGTGCCAGCAGCCTGGACAGGGGTTACTCCTACGAGCAGTACTTC; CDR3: CASSLDRGYSYEQYF
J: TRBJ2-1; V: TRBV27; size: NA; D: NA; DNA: TGTGCCAGCGGCAGGGTTCCCATCTCCTACAATGAGCAGTTCTTC; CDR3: CASGRVPISYNEQFF
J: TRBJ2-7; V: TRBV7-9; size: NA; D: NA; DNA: TGTGCCAGCAGCAGCTTAACCCAGGAGCAGTACTTC; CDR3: CASSSLTQEQYF
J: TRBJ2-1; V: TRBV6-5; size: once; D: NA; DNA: TGTGCCAGCAGATTTCCAGGCCGTGAGCAGTTCTTC; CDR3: CASRFPGREQFF
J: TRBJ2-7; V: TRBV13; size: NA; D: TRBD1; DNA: TGTGCCAGCAGCTTGGCAGGGGGTACCTACGAGCAGTACTTC; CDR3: CASSLAGGTYEQYF
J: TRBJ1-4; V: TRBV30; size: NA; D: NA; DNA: TGTGCCTGGAGTTTATGGGGCAGCGAGAATGAAAAACTGTTTTTT; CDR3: CAWSLWGSENEKLFF
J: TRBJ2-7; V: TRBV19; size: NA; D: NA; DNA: TGTGCCAGTAGTACCAGGGCTTGGGACGAGCAGTACTTC; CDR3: CASSTRAWDEQYF
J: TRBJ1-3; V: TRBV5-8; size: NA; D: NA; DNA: TGTGCCAGCAGCCTCTGGGACGAAGGAGGATTTGGAAACACCATATATTTT; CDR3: CASSLWDEGGFGNTIYF
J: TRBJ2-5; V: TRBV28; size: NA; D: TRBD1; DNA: TGTGCCAGCAGTTCGAGGACAGGGGCTGGGCAAGAGACCCAGTACTTC; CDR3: CASSSRTGAGQETQYF
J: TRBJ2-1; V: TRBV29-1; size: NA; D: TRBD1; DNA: TGCAGCGTTGAGGGACAGGGGGCCTATGAGCAGTTCTTC; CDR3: CSVEGQGAYEQFF
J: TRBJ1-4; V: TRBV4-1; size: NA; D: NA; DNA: TGCGCCAGCAGCCAATTGGGGGATGAAAAACTGTTTTTT; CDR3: CASSQLGDEKLFF
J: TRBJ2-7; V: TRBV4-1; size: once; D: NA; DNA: TGCGCCAGCAGCCCGCCGATGAGCTACGAGCAGTACTTC; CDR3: CASSPPMSYEQYF
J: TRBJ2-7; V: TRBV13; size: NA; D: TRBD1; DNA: TGTGCCAGCAGCTTATCCGGGACAGGGGAGTACGAGCAGTACTTC; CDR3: CASSLSGTGEYEQYF
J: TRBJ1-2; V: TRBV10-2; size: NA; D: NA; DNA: TGCGCCAGCAGTTCTGGGAGGGGAAGTCTTGGCTACACCTTC; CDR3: CASSSGRGSLGYTF
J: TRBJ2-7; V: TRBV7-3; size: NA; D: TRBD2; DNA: TGTGCCAGCAGCTTAATGCAGGGAGGGGAGCAGTACTTC; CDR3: CASSLMQGGEQYF
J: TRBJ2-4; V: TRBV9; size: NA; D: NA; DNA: TGTGCCAGCAGCGTAGGGGGGAATGCCAAAAACATTCAGTACTTC; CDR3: CASSVGGNAKNIQYF
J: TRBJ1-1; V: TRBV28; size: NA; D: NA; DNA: TGTGCCAGCAGCGCAGGGACCCCCACTGAAGCTTTCTTT; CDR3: CASSAGTPTEAFF
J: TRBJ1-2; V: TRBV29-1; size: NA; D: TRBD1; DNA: TGCAGCGTTTCCCCCGGACAGGGGATTAACTATGGCTACACCTTC; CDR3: CSVSPGQGINYGYTF
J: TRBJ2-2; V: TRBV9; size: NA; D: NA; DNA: TGTGCCAGCAGCGTAGAGGGCTCCTCGTCGAACACCGGGGAGCTGTTTTTT; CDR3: CASSVEGSSSNTGELFF
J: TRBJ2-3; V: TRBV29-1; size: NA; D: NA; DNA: TGCAGCGTCTACGGGATGCCTACAGATACGCAGTATTTT; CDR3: CSVYGMPTDTQYF
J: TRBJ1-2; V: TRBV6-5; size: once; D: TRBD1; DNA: TGTGCCAGCAGTTACGGGAATGAGCAGGGGGGAGGCTACACCTTC; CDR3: CASSYGNEQGGGYTF
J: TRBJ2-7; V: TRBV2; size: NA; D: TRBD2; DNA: TGTGCCAGCAGTGAATCGGCTAGCGGGGGGGCACATGAGCAGTACTTC; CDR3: CASSESASGGAHEQYF
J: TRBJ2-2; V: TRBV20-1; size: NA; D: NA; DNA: TGCAGTGCTAGAGAGGCCGGGGAGCTGTTTTTT; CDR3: CSAREAGELFF
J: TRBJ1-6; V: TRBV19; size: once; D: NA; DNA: TGTGCCAGTAGTATTTGGGGTAGCAATTCACCCCTCCACTTT; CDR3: CASSIWGSNSPLHF
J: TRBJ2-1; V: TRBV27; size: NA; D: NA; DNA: TGTGCCAGCAGTTTATTTGGGGTTAATGAGCAGTTCTTC; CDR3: CASSLFGVNEQFF
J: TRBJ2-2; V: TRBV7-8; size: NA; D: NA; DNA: TGTGCCAGCAGCCCGTGGCAGGGACTCCCAAACACCGGGGAGCTGTTTTTT; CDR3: CASSPWQGLPNTGELFF
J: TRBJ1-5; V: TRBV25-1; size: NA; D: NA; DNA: TGTGCCAGCAGCCCGGGGGGCAATCAGCCCCAGCATTTT; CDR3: CASSPGGNQPQHF
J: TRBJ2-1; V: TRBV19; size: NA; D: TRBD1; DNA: TGTGCCAGTAGCGCAGGGGGCAGTGAGCAGTTCTTC; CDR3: CASSAGGSEQFF
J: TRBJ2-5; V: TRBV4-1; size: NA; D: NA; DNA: TGCGCCAGCAGCCAAAGAACGGGAGAGACCCAGTACTTC; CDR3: CASSQRTGETQYF
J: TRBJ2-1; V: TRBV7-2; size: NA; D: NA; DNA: TGTGCCAGCAGCTTAGAGGCGGACTCCTACAATGAGCAGTTCTTC; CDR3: CASSLEADSYNEQFF
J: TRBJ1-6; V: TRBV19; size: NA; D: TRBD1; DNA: TGTGCCAGTAGTAAAAAAAAGGGGGCGCGTAACGTACAGGGGTCCTATAATTCACCCCTCCACTTT; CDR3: CASSKKKGARNVQGSYNSPLHF
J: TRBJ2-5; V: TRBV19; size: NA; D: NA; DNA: TGTGCCAGTAGTATAGGGGTCGTCGGACAAGAGACCCAGTACTTC; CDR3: CASSIGVVGQETQYF
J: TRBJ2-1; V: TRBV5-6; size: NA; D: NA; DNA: TGTGCCAGCAGCTATTCTAGCACGATCAAGTTCTTC; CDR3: CASSYSSTIKFF
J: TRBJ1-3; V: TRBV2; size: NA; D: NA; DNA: TGTGCCAGCAGTGTGGGCAGAAGCTCTGGAAACACCATATATTTT; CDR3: CASSVGRSSGNTIYF
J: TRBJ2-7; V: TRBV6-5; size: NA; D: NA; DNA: TGTGCCAGCGCGAGAAGATCCTCCTACGAGCAGTACTTC; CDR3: CASARRSSYEQYF
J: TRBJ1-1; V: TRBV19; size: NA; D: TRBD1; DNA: TGTGCCAGTACCCTGACAGGGGGGCTCACTGAAGCTTTCTTT; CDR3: CASTLTGGLTEAFF
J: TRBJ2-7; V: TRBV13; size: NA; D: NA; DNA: TGTGCCAGCAGCCCCGGGACCACCTACGAGCAGTACTTC; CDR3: CASSPGTTYEQYF
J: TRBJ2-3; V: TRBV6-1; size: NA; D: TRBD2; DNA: TGTGCCAGCAAACTAGCGGGGGGGCGGGATACGCAGTATTTT; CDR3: CASKLAGGRDTQYF
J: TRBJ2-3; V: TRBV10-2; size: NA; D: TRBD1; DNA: TGCGCCAGCAGTGCATTGACAGGGGAAGGTTCAGATACGCAGTATTTT; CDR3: CASSALTGEGSDTQYF
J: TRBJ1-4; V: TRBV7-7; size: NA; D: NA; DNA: TGTGCTAGCAGCCTAGGGGCAGGGCTAAGTGAAAAACTGTTTTTT; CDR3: CASSLGAGLSEKLFF
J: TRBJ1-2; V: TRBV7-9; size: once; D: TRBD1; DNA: TGTGCCAGCAGCGGGGACAGGGAGGAGGCTAACTATGGCTACACCTTC; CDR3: CASSGDREEANYGYTF
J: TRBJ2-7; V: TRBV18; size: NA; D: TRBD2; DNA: TGTGCCAGCTCAGCTAAACTAGCGGGGACGGACTACGAGCAGTACTTC; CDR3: CASSAKLAGTDYEQYF
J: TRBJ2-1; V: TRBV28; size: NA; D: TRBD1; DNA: TGTGCCATCTCGAAGGACAGGGGCTACAATGAGCAGTTCTTC; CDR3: CAISKDRGYNEQFF
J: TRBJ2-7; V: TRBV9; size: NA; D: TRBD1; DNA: TGTGCCAGCAGCGTGGGGACAGGGGACTGGGGCGAGCAGTACTTC; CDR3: CASSVGTGDWGEQYF
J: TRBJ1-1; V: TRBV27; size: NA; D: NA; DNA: TGTGCCAGCAGTCCAAATATTAACACTGAAGCTTTCTTT; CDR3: CASSPNINTEAFF